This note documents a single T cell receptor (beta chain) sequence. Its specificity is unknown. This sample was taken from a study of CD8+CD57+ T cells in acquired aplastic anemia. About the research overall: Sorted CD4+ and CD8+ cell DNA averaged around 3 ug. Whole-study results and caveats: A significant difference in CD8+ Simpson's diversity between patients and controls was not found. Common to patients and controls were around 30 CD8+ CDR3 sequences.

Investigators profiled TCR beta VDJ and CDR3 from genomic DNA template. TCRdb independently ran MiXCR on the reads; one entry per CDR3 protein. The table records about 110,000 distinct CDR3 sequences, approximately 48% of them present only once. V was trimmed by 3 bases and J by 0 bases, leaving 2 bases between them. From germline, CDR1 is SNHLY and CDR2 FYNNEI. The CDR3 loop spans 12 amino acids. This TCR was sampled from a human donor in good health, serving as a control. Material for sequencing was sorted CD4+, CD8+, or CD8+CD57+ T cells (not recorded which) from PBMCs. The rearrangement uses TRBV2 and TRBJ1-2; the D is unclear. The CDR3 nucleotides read TGTGCCAGCAGTGAGTCTAACTATGGCTACACCTTC. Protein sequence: CASSESNYGYTF.